The clone carrying this T cell receptor (beta chain) came up many times. Antigen unknown. These data belong to a study of glioma-infiltrating T cells. Study outcomes and limitations: Above-expected tissue-blood divergence occurred in all gliomas, most in low-grade ones. Very few CDR3 sequences were shared between tissue and blood.

CDR1 is LNHDA and CDR2 is SQIVND in the germline V gene (reference sequence). V lost 3 bases and J 6 bases, leaving 10 bases between the germline ends. This CDR3 is built from 13 residues. The iRepertoire nested amplicon-rescue multiplex PCR amplified TCR alpha and beta CDR3s from RNA. Input was about 95-400 ng of tissue mRNA or PBMC total RNA. TCRdb recomputed calls from the multiplex PCR reads with MiXCR, one row per CDR3 protein. The top ten clones hold 20% of a sample with under 200,000 distinct CDR3 sequences, approximately 30% of them seen once. Sample: glioma tissue, nonneoplastic brain tissue, or PBMCs (not recorded which). The sequence came from a human donor with low-grade glioma or glioblastoma, undergoing nonglioma brain surgery, or in good health (not recorded which). The chain joins TRBV19 to TRBJ2-3; D ambiguous. The CDR3 nucleotides read TGTGCCAGTAGTATGTTCCACTCCGATACGCAGTATTTT. This sequence encodes CASSMFHSDTQYF.